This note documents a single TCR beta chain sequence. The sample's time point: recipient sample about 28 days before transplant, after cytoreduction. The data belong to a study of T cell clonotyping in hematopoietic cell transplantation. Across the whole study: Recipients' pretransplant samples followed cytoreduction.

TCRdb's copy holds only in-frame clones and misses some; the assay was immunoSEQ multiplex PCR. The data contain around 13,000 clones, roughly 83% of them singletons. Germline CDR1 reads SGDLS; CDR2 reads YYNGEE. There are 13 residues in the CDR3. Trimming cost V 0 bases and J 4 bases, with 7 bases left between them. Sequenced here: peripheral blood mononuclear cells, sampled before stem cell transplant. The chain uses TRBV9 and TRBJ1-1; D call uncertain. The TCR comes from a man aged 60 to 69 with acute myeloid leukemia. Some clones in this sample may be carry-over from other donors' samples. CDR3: CASSVDWSTEAFF. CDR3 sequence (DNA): TGTGCCAGCAGCGTAGACTGGAGCACTGAAGCTTTCTTT.